The entry that follows covers one T cell receptor beta chain sequence. This sample is drawn from a study of blood T cell repertoires in COVID-19. The CDR3 is 14 residues long. Trimming took 1 base from V and 2 from J; bases not matched to a gene: 5. Per germline, CDR1 GTSNPN and CDR2 SVGIG (reference sequence). Under the authors' procedure: Nucleated cell counts were estimated from reference gene primer amplification. This table comes from immunoSEQ multiplex PCR, and its TCRdb copy is limited to in-frame clones, with some not included. V and J calls plus clone size are reproduced from that table; the DNA served to infer D and trimming. The sample lists approximately 200,000 clones; approximately 90% were seen once.

This chain connects TRBV30 to TRBJ2-7, with 7 positions matching TRBD2. Sequencing used PBMCs or T cells enriched from blood (not recorded which). The TCR sequence derives from a man aged 18 to 30 with acute COVID-19. This chain's CDR3 is CAWSGEGLTYEQYF. As DNA, the CDR3 is TGTGCCTGGAGTGGGGAGGGACTGACCTACGAGCAGTACTTC.